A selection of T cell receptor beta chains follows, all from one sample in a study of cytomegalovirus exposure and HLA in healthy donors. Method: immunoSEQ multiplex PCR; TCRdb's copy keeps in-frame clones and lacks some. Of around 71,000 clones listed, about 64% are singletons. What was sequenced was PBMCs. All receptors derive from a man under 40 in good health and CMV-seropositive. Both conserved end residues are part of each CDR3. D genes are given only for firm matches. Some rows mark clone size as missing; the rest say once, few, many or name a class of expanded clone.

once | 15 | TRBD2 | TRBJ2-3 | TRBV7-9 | CSSSITSGNTDTQYF | TGTTCCAGCAGCATAACTAGCGGAAACACAGATACGCAGTATTTT
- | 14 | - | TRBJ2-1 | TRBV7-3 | CASSPLSWGDEQFF | TGTGCCAGCAGTCCTCTATCGTGGGGCGATGAGCAGTTCTTC
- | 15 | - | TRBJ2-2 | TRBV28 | CASSLWGSHTGELFF | TGTGCCAGCAGTTTATGGGGGAGCCACACCGGGGAGCTGTTTTTT
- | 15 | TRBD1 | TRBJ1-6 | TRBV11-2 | CASSPSTGDNSPLHF | TGTGCCAGCAGCCCTAGTACAGGGGATAATTCACCCCTCCACTTT
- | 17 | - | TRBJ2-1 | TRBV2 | CASSELEGLSSYNEQFF | TGTGCCAGCAGTGAACTCGAGGGCCTCAGCTCCTACAATGAGCAGTTCTTC
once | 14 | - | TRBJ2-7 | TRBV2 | CASVIPGQDYEQYF | TGTGCCAGCGTGATTCCGGGACAAGACTACGAGCAGTACTTC
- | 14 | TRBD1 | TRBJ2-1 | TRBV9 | CASSLDWGQQEQFF | TGTGCCAGCAGCCTAGATTGGGGACAGCAAGAGCAGTTCTTC
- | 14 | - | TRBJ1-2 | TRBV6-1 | CASSLLDSNYGYTF | TGTGCCAGCAGCTTGTTGGACAGTAACTATGGCTACACCTTC
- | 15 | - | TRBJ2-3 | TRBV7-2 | CASSSPRLRADTQYF | TGTGCCAGCAGCTCCCCCCGACTCCGGGCAGATACGCAGTATTTT
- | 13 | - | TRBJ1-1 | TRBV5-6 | CASSSGGISEAFF | TGTGCCAGCAGCTCGGGGGGGATTTCTGAAGCTTTCTTT
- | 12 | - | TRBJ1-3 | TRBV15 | CATSRAGNTIYF | TGTGCCACCAGCAGAGCCGGGAACACCATATATTTT
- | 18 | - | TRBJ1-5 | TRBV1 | CTSSQEGVGVKGNQPQHF | TGCACCAGCAGCCAAGAAGGGGTAGGGGTAAAGGGCAATCAGCCCCAGCATTTT
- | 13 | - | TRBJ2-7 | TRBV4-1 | CASSQDSSYEQYF | TGCGCCAGCAGCCAAGACTCCTCCTACGAGCAGTACTTC
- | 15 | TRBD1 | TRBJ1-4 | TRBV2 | CASSLYRGTNEKLFF | TGTGCCAGCAGTTTGTACAGGGGAACTAATGAAAAACTGTTTTTT
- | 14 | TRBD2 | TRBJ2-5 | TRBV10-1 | CASSRTRSLETQYF | TGCGCCAGCAGCCGGACTAGAAGTTTAGAGACCCAGTACTTC
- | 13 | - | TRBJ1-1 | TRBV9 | CASSARVTTEAFF | TGTGCCAGCAGCGCCAGGGTGACGACTGAAGCTTTCTTT
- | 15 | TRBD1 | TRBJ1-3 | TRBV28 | CASRTGAGSGNTIYF | TGTGCCAGCAGGACAGGGGCTGGCTCTGGAAACACCATATATTTT
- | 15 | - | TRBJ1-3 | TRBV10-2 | CASSEGAFTGNTIYF | TGCGCCAGCAGTGAAGGGGCATTCACCGGAAACACCATATATTTT
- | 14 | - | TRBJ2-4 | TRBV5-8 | CASSPGIAKNIQYF | TGTGCCAGCAGCCCCGGGATAGCCAAAAACATTCAGTACTTC
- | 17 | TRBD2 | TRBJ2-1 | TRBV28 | CASSLLGRLAGGNEQFF | TGTGCCAGCAGTTTATTGGGGCGACTAGCGGGAGGAAATGAGCAGTTCTTC
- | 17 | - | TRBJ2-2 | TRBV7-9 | CASSLLGRLVDTGELFF | TGTGCCAGCAGCCTCCTCGGCCGGCTAGTAGACACCGGGGAGCTGTTTTTT
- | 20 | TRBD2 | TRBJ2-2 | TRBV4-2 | CASSQEYRLAGGPGTGELFF | TGTGCCAGCAGCCAGGAATATCGACTAGCGGGAGGGCCGGGTACCGGGGAGCTGTTTTTT
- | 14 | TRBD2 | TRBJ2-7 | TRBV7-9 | CASSYSSGIGEQYF | TGTGCCAGCAGCTATAGTAGCGGGATTGGGGAGCAGTACTTC
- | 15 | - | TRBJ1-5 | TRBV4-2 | CASRPSSGMEQPQHF | TGTGCCAGCAGGCCAAGTTCAGGGATGGAGCAGCCCCAGCATTTT
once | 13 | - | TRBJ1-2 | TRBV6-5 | CASSYSSLYGYTF | TGTGCCAGCAGTTACTCATCCCTTTATGGCTACACCTTC
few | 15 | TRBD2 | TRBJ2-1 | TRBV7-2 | CASSPRTSGENEQFF | TGTGCCAGCAGCCCGAGGACTAGCGGGGAAAATGAGCAGTTCTTC
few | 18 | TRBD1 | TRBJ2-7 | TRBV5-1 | CASSPGQGGGPLRGEQYF | TGCGCCAGCAGTCCGGGACAGGGGGGAGGGCCCTTAAGGGGCGAGCAGTACTTC
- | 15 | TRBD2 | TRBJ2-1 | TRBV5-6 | CASSPNSGRAGEQFF | TGTGCCAGCAGCCCCAATAGCGGGAGGGCCGGTGAGCAGTTCTTC
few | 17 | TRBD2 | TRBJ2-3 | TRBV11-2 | CASSFSGRAVLTDTQYF | TGTGCCAGCAGCTTCAGCGGGAGGGCCGTCCTCACAGATACGCAGTATTTT
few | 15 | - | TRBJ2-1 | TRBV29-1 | CSANTGASSYNEQFF | TGCAGCGCAAATACGGGAGCGAGCTCCTACAATGAGCAGTTCTTC
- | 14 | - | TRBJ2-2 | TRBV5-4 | CASSLATDRGELFF | TGTGCCAGCAGCTTGGCCACCGACAGAGGCGAGCTGTTTTTT
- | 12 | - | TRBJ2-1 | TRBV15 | CATSRDGGQQFF | TGTGCCACCAGCAGAGACGGGGGACAGCAGTTCTTC
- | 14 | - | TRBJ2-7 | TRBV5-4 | CASSLRSNRYEQYF | TGTGCCAGCAGCTTGCGGTCAAACCGCTACGAGCAGTACTTC
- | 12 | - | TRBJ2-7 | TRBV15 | CATSREGREQYF | TGTGCCACCAGCAGAGAGGGGCGCGAGCAGTACTTC
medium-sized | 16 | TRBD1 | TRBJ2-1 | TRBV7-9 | CASSLVPGQGMHEQFF | TGTGCCAGCAGCTTAGTCCCGGGACAGGGGATGCATGAGCAGTTCTTC
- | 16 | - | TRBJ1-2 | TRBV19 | CASSILTVNRGDGYTF | TGTGCCAGTAGTATCCTGACAGTAAACCGCGGGGATGGCTACACCTTC
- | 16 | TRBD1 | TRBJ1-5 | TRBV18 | CASSPWAGQDNQPQHF | TGTGCCAGCTCACCTTGGGCGGGACAGGACAATCAGCCCCAGCATTTT
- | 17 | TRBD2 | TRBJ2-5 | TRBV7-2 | CASSFLSAGGRQATQYF | TGTGCCAGCAGCTTCCTTTCGGCGGGGGGGCGTCAAGCGACCCAGTACTTC
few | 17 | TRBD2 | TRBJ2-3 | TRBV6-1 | CASSAFASGSATDTQYF | TGTGCCAGCAGTGCCTTCGCTAGCGGGAGCGCGACAGATACGCAGTATTTT
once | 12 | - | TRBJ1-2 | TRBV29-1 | CSVEAQNYGYTF | TGCAGCGTTGAGGCACAGAACTATGGCTACACCTTC
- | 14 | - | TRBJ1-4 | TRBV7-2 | CASSLGGNNEKLFF | TGTGCCAGCAGCTTAGGCGGTAATAATGAAAAACTGTTTTTT
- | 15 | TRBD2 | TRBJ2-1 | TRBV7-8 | CASSLGLAGSAEQFF | TGTGCCAGCAGCTTAGGACTAGCGGGGAGTGCTGAGCAGTTCTTC
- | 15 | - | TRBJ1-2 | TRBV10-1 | CASSEPGTQYYGYTF | TGCGCCAGCAGTGAGCCCGGGACACAGTACTATGGCTACACCTTC
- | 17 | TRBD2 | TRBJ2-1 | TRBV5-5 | CASSLSGVAGGGNEQFF | TGTGCCAGCAGCCTCTCCGGGGTAGCGGGAGGTGGTAATGAGCAGTTCTTC
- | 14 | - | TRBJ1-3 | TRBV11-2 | CASSLIGAGNTIYF | TGTGCCAGCAGCTTAATAGGGGCCGGAAACACCATATATTTT
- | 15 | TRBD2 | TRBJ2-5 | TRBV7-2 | CASSLRGRGTETQYF | TGTGCCAGCAGCTTACGCGGGAGGGGAACGGAGACCCAGTACTTC
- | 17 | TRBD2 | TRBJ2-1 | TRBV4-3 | CASSQGGGSRLHNEQFF | TGCGCCAGCAGCCAAGGGGGCGGGAGCCGCCTCCACAATGAGCAGTTCTTC
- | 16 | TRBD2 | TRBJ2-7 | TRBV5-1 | CASSLAGAGTIYEQYF | TGCGCCAGCAGCTTGGCTGGGGCAGGGACTATATACGAGCAGTACTTC
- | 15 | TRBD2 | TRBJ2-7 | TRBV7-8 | CASSEELAGAYEQYF | TGTGCCAGCAGCGAAGAACTAGCGGGAGCCTACGAGCAGTACTTC
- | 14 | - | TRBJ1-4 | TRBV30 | CAWSRTATNEKLFF | TGTGCCTGGAGTAGGACTGCAACTAATGAAAAACTGTTTTTT
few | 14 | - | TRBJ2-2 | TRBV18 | CASSPRRNTGELFF | TGTGCCAGCTCACCACGTAGGAACACCGGGGAGCTGTTTTTT
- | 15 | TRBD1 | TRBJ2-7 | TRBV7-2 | CASSLQTGGEWEQYF | TGTGCCAGCAGCTTACAGACAGGGGGGGAGTGGGAGCAGTACTTC
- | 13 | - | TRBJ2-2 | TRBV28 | CASSLRNTGELFF | TGTGCCAGCAGCTTGAGGAACACCGGGGAGCTGTTTTTT
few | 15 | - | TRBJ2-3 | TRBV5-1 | CASSLDGLGGDTQYF | TGCGCCAGCAGCTTGGATGGCCTGGGGGGAGATACGCAGTATTTT
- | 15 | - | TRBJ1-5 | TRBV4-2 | CASSQDLTGSGPQHF | TGTGCCAGCAGCCAAGATCTGACCGGGTCCGGCCCCCAGCATTTT
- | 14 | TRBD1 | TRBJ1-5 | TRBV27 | CASGHKGAGQPQHF | TGTGCCAGCGGACACAAGGGGGCTGGTCAGCCCCAGCATTTT
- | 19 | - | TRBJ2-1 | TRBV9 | CASSVWGDARLSSYNEQFF | TGTGCCAGCAGCGTGTGGGGGGACGCGAGACTTAGCTCCTACAATGAGCAGTTCTTC
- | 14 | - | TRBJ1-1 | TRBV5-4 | CASSSLGANTEAFF | TGTGCCAGCAGCTCCCTAGGGGCGAACACTGAAGCTTTCTTT
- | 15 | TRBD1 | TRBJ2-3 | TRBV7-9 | CASSLPGQGSDTQYF | TGTGCCAGCAGCTTACCGGGACAGGGATCAGATACGCAGTATTTT